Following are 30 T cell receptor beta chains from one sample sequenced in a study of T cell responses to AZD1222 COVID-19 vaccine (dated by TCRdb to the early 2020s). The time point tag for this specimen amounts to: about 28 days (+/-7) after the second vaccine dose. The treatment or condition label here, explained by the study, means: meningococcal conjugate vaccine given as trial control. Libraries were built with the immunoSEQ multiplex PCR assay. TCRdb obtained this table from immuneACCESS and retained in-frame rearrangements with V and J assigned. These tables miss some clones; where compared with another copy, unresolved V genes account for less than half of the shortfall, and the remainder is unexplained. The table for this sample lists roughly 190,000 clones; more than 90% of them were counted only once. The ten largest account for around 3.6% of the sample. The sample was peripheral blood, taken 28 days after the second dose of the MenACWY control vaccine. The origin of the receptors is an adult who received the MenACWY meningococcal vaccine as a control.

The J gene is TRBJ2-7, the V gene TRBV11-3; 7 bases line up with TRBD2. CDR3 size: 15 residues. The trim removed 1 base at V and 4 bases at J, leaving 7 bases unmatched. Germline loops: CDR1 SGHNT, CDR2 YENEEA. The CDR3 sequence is CASSLVPGGAYEQYF. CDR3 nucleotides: TGTGCCAGCAGCTTAGTACCGGGAGGAGCATACGAGCAGTACTTC.

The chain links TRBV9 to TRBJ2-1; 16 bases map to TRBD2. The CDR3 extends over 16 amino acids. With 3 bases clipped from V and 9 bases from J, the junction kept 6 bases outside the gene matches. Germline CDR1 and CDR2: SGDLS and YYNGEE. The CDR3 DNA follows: TGTGCCAGCAGCGAGGGACTAGCGGGAGGGCCTGGTGAGCAGTTCTTC. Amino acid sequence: CASSEGLAGGPGEQFF.

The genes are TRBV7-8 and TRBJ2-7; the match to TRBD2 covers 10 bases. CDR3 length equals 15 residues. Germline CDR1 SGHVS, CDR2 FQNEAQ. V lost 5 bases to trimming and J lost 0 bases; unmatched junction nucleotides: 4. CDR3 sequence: CASSRAGGTSYEQYF. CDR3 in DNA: TGTGCCAGCAGCAGAGCGGGAGGGACCTCCTACGAGCAGTACTTC.

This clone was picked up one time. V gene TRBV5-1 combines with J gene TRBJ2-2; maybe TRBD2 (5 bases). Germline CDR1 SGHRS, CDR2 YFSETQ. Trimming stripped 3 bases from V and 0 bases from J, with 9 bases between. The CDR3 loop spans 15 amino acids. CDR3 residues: CASSSSEANTGELFF. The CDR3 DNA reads TGCGCCAGCAGCTCCTCGGAGGCGAACACCGGGGAGCTGTTTTTT.

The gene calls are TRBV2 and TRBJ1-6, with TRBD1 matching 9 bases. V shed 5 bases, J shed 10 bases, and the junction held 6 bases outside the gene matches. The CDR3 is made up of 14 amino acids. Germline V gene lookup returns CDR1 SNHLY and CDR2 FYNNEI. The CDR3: CASSPGTGKSPLHF. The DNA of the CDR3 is TGTGCCAGCAGTCCGGGGACAGGGAAATCACCCCTCCACTTT.

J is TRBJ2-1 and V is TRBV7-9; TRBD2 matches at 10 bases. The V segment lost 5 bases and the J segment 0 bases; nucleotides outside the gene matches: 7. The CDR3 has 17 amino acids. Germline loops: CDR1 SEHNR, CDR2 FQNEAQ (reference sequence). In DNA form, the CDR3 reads TGTGCCAGCAGCGTTAGCGGGAGGCCATACTCCTACAATGAGCAGTTCTTC. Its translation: CASSVSGRPYSYNEQFF.

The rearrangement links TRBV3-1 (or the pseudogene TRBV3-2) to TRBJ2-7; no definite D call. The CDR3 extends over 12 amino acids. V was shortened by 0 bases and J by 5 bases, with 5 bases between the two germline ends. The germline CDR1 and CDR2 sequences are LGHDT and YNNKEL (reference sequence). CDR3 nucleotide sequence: TGTGCCAGCAGCCAAGATTATGACGAGCAGTACTTC. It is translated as CASSQDYDEQYF.

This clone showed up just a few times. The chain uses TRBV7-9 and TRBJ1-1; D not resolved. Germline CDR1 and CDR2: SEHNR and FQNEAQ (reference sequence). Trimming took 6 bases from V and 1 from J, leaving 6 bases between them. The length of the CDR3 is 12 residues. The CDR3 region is CASRVENTEAFF. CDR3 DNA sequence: TGTGCCAGCAGGGTGGAGAACACTGAAGCTTTCTTT.

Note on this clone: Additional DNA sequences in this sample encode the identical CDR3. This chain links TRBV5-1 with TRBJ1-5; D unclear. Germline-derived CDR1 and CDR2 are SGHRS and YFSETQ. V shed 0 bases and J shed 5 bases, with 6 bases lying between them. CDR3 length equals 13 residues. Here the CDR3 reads CASSLGTDQPQHF. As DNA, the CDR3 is TGCGCCAGCAGCTTGGGCACGGATCAGCCCCAGCATTTT.

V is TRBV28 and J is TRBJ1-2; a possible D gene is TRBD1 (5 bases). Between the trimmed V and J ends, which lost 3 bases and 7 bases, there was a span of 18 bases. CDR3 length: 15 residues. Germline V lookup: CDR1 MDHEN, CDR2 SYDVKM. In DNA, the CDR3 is TGTGCCAGCAGTTTTGAGGGGACGCCCTGGGCTGGCTACACCTTC. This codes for CASSFEGTPWAGYTF.

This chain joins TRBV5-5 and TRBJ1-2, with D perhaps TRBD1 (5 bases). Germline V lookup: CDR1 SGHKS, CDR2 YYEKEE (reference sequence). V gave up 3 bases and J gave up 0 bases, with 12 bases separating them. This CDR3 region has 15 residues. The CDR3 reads CASSSAGGANYGYTF. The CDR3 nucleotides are TGTGCCAGCAGCTCAGCTGGGGGGGCTAACTATGGCTACACCTTC.

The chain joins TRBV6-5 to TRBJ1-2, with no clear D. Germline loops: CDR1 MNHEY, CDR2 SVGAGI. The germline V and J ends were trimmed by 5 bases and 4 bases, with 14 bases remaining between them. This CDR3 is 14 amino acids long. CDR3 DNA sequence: TGTGCCAGCAGTCGTAAGGCGGCCGGCTATGGCTACACCTTC. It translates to CASSRKAAGYGYTF.

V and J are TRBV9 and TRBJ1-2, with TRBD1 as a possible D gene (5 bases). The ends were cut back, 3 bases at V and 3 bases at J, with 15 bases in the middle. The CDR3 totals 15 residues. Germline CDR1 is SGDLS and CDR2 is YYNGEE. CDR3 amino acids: CASSARGGGHYGYTF. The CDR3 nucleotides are TGTGCCAGCAGCGCCCGTGGGGGGGGACACTATGGCTACACCTTC.

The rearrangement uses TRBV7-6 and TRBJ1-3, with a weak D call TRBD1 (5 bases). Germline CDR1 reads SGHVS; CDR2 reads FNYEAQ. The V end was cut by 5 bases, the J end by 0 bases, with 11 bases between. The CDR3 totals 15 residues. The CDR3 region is CASSRQTSSGNTIYF. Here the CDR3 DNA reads TGTGCCAGCAGCAGACAGACAAGCTCTGGAAACACCATATATTTT.

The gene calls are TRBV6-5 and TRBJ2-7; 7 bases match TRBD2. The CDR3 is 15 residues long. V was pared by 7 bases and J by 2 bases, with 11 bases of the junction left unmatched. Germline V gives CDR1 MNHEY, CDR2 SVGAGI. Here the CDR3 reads CASTPAGSSPYEQYF. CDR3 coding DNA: TGTGCCAGCACCCCAGCGGGAAGCTCCCCCTACGAGCAGTACTTC.

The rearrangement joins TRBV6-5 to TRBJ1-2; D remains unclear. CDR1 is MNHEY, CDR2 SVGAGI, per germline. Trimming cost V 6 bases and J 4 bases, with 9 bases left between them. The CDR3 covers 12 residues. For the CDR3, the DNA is TGTGCCAGCAGGGCAGAGCTCTATGGCTACACCTTC. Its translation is CASRAELYGYTF.

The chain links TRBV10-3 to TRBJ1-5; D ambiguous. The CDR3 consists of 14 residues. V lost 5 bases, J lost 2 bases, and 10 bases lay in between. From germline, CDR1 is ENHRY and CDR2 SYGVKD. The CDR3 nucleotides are TGTGCCATCAGTCTGGATGGTGGCAATCAGCCCCAGCATTTT. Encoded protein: CAISLDGGNQPQHF.

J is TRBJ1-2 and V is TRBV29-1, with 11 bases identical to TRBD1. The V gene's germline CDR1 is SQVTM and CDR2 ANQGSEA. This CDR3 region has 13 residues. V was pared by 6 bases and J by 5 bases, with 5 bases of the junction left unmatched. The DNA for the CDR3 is TGCAGCGTCCGGGACAGGGGGAAGTATGGCTACACCTTC. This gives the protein CSVRDRGKYGYTF.

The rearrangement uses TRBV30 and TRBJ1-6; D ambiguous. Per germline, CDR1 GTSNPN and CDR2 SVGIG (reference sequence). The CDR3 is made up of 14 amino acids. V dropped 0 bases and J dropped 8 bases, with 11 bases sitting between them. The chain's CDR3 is CAWSVGGFDSPLHF. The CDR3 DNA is TGTGCCTGGAGTGTCGGAGGTTTTGATTCACCCCTCCACTTT.

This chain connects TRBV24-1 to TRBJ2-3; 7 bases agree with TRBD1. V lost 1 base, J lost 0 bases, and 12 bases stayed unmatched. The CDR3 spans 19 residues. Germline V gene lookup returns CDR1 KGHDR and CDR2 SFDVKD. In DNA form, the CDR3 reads TGTGCCACCAGTGATTTAACCGGGACAGCCTCCGTTAGCACAGATACGCAGTATTTT. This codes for CATSDLTGTASVSTDTQYF.

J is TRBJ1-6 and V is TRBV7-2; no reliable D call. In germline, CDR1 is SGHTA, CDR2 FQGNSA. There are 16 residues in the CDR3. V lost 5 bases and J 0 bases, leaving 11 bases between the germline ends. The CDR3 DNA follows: TGTGCCAGCAGCCTCGCCGGACTCTCCTATAATTCACCCCTCCACTTT. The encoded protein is CASSLAGLSYNSPLHF.

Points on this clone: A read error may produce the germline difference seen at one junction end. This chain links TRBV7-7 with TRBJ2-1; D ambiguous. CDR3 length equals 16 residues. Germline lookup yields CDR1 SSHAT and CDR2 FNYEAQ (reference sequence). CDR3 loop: CASSIRLGGSNNEQFF. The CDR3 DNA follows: TGTGCTAGCAGCATACGTCTGGGCGGTTCAAACAATGAGCAGTTCTTC.

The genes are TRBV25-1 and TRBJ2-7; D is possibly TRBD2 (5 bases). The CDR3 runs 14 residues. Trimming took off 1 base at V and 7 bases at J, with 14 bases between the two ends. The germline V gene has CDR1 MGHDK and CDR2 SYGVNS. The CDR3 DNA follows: TGTGCCAGCAGTGAATCAAACCGCCCGGGGGAGCAGTACTTC. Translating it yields CASSESNRPGEQYF.

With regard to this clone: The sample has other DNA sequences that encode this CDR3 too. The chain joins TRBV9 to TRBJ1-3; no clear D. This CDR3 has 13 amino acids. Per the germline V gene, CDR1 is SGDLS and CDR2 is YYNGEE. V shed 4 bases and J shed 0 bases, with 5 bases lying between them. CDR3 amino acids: CASSPASGNTIYF. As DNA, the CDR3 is TGTGCCAGCAGCCCCGCCTCTGGAAACACCATATATTTT.

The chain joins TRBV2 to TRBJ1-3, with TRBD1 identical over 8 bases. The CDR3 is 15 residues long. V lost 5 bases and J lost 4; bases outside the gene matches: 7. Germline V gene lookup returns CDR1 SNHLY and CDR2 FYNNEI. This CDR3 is CASSPDRGAGNTIYF. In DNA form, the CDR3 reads TGTGCCAGCAGTCCTGACAGGGGAGCGGGAAACACCATATATTTT.

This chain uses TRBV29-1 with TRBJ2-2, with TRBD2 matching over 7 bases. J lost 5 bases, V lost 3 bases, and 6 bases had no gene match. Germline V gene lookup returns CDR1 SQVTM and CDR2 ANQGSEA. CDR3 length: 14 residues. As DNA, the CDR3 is TGCAGCGTTGAGGCCGGGGGAGGGACCGGGGAGCTGTTTTTT. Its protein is CSVEAGGGTGELFF.

DNA for the CDR3: TGCGCCAGCAGCTTGGCCGGCGGGAGGGTTGGTGAGCAGTTCTTC. Amino acids: CASSLAGGRVGEQFF. The J gene is TRBJ2-1, the V gene TRBV5-1; TRBD2 matches 9 bases. The CDR3 covers 15 residues. Germline assignment: CDR1 SGHRS and CDR2 YFSETQ. V shed 0 bases and J 9 bases; nucleotides not matched to a gene: 7.

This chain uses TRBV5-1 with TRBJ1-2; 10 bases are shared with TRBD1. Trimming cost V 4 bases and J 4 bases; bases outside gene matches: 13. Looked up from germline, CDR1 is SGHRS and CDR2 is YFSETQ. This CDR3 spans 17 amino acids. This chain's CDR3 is CASSRKTGGGHGYGYTF. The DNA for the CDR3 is TGCGCCAGCAGCAGAAAGACAGGGGGCGGTCATGGCTATGGCTACACCTTC. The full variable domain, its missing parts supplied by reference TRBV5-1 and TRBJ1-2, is KAGVTQTPRYLIKTRGQQVTLSCSPISGHRSVSWYQQTPGQGLQFLFEYFSETQRNKGNFPGRFSGRQFSNSRSEMNVSTLELGDSALYLCASSRKTGGGHGYGYTFGSGTRLTVV.

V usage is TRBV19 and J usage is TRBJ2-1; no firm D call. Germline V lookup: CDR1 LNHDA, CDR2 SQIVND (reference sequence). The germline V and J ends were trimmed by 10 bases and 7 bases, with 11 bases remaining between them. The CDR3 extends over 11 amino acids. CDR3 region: CATKLGNEQFF. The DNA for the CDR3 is TGTGCCACCAAGCTAGGGAATGAGCAGTTCTTC.

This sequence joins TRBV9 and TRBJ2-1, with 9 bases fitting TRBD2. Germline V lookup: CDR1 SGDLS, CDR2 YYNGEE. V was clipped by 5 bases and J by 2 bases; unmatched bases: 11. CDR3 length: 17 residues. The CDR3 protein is CASSEFPSSGTYNEQFF. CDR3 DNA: TGTGCCAGCAGTGAATTCCCCTCTAGCGGGACCTACAATGAGCAGTTCTTC.